This T cell receptor beta chain was captured by sequencing in a study of blood T cell repertoires in COVID-19. Overall study: Samples representing acute and convalescent COVID-19 were sourced from the United States, Italy and Spain. PBMCs, B-cell-depleted T cells, or T cells were the source of the cDNA or gDNA that made up the material.

CDR1 and CDR2 (germline): LNHDA, SQIVND (reference sequence). The CDR3 spans 13 residues. V trimming: 5 bases; J trimming: 5 bases; junction bases outside the gene matches: 2. Authors' data handling: Using reference gene primer amplification, nucleated cell counts were estimated. Clones were sequenced by immunoSEQ multiplex PCR, and TCRdb holds only the in-frame ones, with some missing. The DNA was the basis for D and trimming; V, J and clone size are from that table. The sample has roughly 150,000 clones; around 89% are singletons. The chain combines TRBV19 with TRBJ1-1, with TRBD1 matching 10 bases. The sequenced sample consisted of peripheral blood. The clonotype originates from a man aged 45-65 years who had recovered from COVID-19. DNA for the CDR3: TGTGCCAGTAGTCCGGACAGGGGGACTGAAGCTTTCTTT. Protein product: CASSPDRGTEAFF. Full variable domain (remainder filled in from reference TRBV19 and TRBJ1-1): DGGITQSPKYLFRKEGQNVTLSCEQNLNHDAMYWYRQDPGQGLRLIYYSQIVNDFQKGDIAEGYSVSREKKESFPLTVTSAQKNPTAFYLCASSPDRGTEAFFGQGTRLTVV.